The subject of this entry is one T cell receptor beta chain. Here immunoSEQ multiplex PCR was the method, and the copy in TCRdb shows in-frame clones only, minus some. The profile covers around 340,000 clones, with more than 60% appearing a single time and about 9.4% taken by the ten largest. The entry originates in a study of shared clonotypes between healthy human individuals. The ends were cut back, 2 bases at V and 3 bases at J, with 12 bases in the middle. CDR1 is SGHDT and CDR2 is YYEEEE in the germline V gene. This CDR3 is built from 15 residues. V gene TRBV5-6 combines with J gene TRBJ1-5; D not certain. Specimen: memory CD4+ T cells sorted from blood. The subset is: CD45RA-negative fraction. This clonotype was sampled from a man aged 30 to 39 in good health. The CDR3 coding sequence is TGTGCCAGCAGCTTAGGACCGTCCCCCAATCAGCCCCAGCATTTT. Encoded protein: CASSLGPSPNQPQHF.